Sequencing of this TCR beta chain was carried out in a study of blood T cell repertoires in COVID-19. Study context: Sites in the United States, Italy and Spain provided acute and convalescent COVID-19 samples.

Clones were sequenced by immunoSEQ multiplex PCR, and TCRdb holds only the in-frame ones, with some missing. The table has around 250,000 clones, about 90% seen once. The germline V and J ends were trimmed by 0 bases and 5 bases, with 10 bases remaining between them. Per the germline V gene, CDR1 is MNHEY and CDR2 is SVGAGI. The CDR3 is 14 residues long. The TCR sequence derives from a man in his sixties with acute or convalescent COVID-19. The sequencing input was peripheral blood. The chain combines TRBV6-5 with TRBJ1-1; maybe TRBD1 (5 bases). The CDR3 region is CASSYSIGDTEAFF. CDR3 sequence (DNA): TGTGCCAGCAGTTACTCGATAGGGGATACTGAAGCTTTCTTT.